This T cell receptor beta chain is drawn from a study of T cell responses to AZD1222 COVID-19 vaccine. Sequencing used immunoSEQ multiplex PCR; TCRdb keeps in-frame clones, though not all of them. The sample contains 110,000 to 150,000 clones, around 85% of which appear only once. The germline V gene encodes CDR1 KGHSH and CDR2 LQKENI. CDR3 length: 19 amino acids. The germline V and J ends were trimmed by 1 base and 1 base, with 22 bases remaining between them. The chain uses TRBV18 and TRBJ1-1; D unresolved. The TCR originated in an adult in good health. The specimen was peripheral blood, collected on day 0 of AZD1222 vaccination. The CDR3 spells CASSPLRKYQRLSNTEAFF. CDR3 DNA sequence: TGTGCCAGCTCACCACTCAGAAAATACCAACGCCTTTCGAACACTGAAGCTTTCTTT.